Listed below are T cell receptor beta chains from one sample, sequenced in a study of T cell changes during pregnancy in multiple sclerosis. Measured with immunoSEQ multiplex PCR; TCRdb has only the in-frame clones, and not every one. Of some 46,000 clones listed, 92% are singletons. Sequenced here: peripheral blood, sampled in the third trimester of pregnancy. The source of these receptors is a female donor with multiple sclerosis, enrolled in a pregnancy study. Both conserved end residues are part of each CDR3. Each record gives: V gene, CDR3 protein.

>TRBV7-9
CASTGGLIYNEQFF
>TRBV7-2
CASSLVALAPDNTGELFF
>TRBV11-2
CASSLERSFYEQYF
>TRBV27
CASSLSRLAGVGDNEQFF
>TRBV6-1
CASSELAVAYNEQFF
>TRBV28
CASSPLREAPLEQYF
>TRBV19
CASSIVAAPYNEQFF
>TRBV27
CASRSYTGGAYNEQFF
>TRBV4-2
CASSQEFTGTETQYF
>TRBV6-4
CASSDSGGSSYNEQFF
>TRBV29-1
CSVRVSYEQYF
>TRBV6-5
CATRPPQGWVTEAFF
>TRBV6-1
CASSEIQGATDTQYF
>TRBV28
CASSGGGMVAYEQYF
>TRBV21-1
CASSNPGGEYEQYF
>TRBV28
CASSAQGWSYEQYF
>TRBV15
CATSRVPQTNYGYTF
>TRBV6-4
CASSPLAGATDTQYF
>TRBV4-2
CASSQEGSGRDYEQYF
>TRBV10-3
CAIRGQGENEQFF
>TRBV5-4
CASSWGDSTDTQYF
>TRBV7-6
CASSFLGRLAGGTDTQYF
>TRBV6-5
CASTPEGLGETQYF
>TRBV30
CAWSKTSGTVTLGANVLTF
>TRBV9
CASSVGGRAGDFTGELFF